This T cell receptor beta chain emerged from a study of response to subunit inactivated influenza vaccine. About this clonotype itself: Antigen unknown.

Study results and limitations: Authors suggested each seasonal flu vaccination may recruit only limited numbers of new T cells.

MiXCR was run by TCRdb on the RT-PCR reads, yielding one entry per CDR3 protein. The sample includes approximately 520,000 distinct CDR3 sequences, about 17% of them seen just once. This CDR3 region has 14 residues. Trimming took 5 bases from V and 0 from J, leaving 7 bases between them. Germline CDR1 is MNHNS and CDR2 is SASEGT. This TCR was recovered from a man aged 50 to 69 who received an inactivated influenza vaccine. The sequencing used CD4+ T cells sorted from PBMCs, collected 23 to 25 months after vaccination. The chain couples TRBV6-1 to TRBJ1-4; D not certain. CDR3: CASSSHATNEKLFF. As DNA, the CDR3 is TGTGCCAGCAGTAGTCATGCAACTAATGAAAAACTGTTTTTT.